This T cell receptor (beta chain) was documented in a study of radiation and T cells in renal cell carcinoma. General study results and limits: Pretreatment tumor biopsies were lacking, so baseline clonotypes are unknown. From baseline, blood top tumor clonotypes peaked at 2 weeks post-radiation.

This clone was recorded only once. The antigen is unknown. Time point specified: baseline pretreatment blood. Treatment given: 15 Gy SBRT to primary tumor, nephrectomy 4 weeks later. Blood was sampled at baseline, 2 weeks and 4 weeks after SBRT. The patient's renal cell carcinoma had clear cell pathology. Only in-frame clones appear in the TCRdb table, and some are missing; sequencing was by immunoSEQ multiplex PCR. The sample lists more than 20,000 clones; 80% were seen once. V dropped 0 bases and J dropped 3 bases, with 13 bases sitting between them. Germline CDR1 is SGHNT and CDR2 is YYREEE (reference sequence). CDR3 length: 16 amino acids.

The TCR comes from a man aged 55-75 years with renal cell carcinoma. The material sequenced was blood, taken from a patient whose treatment included radiotherapy and nephrectomy. The chain uses TRBV5-4 and TRBJ2-1; D is undetermined. The CDR3: CASSLGSSVGYNEQFF. CDR3 in DNA: TGTGCCAGCAGCTTGGGGAGTTCGGTCGGCTACAATGAGCAGTTCTTC.